This T cell receptor (beta chain) was found in a study of T-cell memory formation after mild COVID-19. Study information: TCR clusters largely stayed donor specific.

The CDR3 contains 16 residues. Unmatched junction bases numbered 4, after V lost 3 bases and J lost 0 bases. TCRdb ran MiXCR on the 5' RACE reads and lists one entry per CDR3 protein. Of 300,000 to 400,000 distinct CDR3 sequences in the sample, 15% to 20% were seen once. Study-wide points: Later expanders leaned toward CD4+, whereas clones contracting from day 15 to 85 were balanced CD4/CD8. SARS-CoV-2 specificity of second-wave clones peaking day 37 was unconfirmed. CD4+ clones that contracted lay mainly in CM and EM; CD8+ ones lay in EMRA.

Concerning this clonotype itself: The antigen is undetermined.

The receptor was isolated from a man aged 18 to 35 who had mild COVID-19 (a few samples of this study predate the infection). Cell type and time point are not known. Sequencing used PBMCs or a T cell subset sorted from them (not recorded which). J is TRBJ2-1 and V is TRBV12-3 or TRBV12-4; 8 nucleotides align to TRBD2. The CDR3 bases are TGTGCCAGCAGTTTCATAGGACTAGCCTCCTACAATGAGCAGTTCTTC. This sequence encodes CASSFIGLASYNEQFF.